This T cell receptor (beta chain) was profiled in a study of control samples from healthy donors and cancer patients. V gave up 2 bases and J gave up 3 bases, with 16 bases separating them. The CDR3 extends over 16 amino acids. Germline V CDR1 and CDR2: KGHSH, LQKENI. Libraries were prepared by immunoSEQ multiplex PCR; TCRdb keeps only in-frame clonotypes and omits some of them. This sample has fewer than 150,000 clones, with around 93% found just once. Sequencing was carried out using blood. The chain links TRBV18 to TRBJ1-1; D remains unclear. The clonotype comes from a man aged 18 to 30 in good health. The CDR3 loop is CASSPNALPGDTEAFF. CDR3 DNA: TGTGCCAGCTCACCAAACGCCCTGCCCGGGGACACTGAAGCTTTCTTT.